The clone carrying this TCR beta chain was seen ten or more times. What it binds is not known. Researchers made TCR cDNA using 5'RACE template switching, and this step added a universal primer site and UMIs. From the 5' RACE reads, TCRdb called clonotypes with MiXCR, one entry per CDR3 protein. The sample records just over 300,000 distinct CDR3 sequences, 3.6% being singletons. These data belong to a study of T cells after yellow fever vaccination. This CDR3 comprises 14 residues. Germline values: CDR1 DFQATT, CDR2 SNEGSKA (reference sequence). Trimming shortened V by 0 bases and J by 5 bases, and 14 bases separated the two germline ends. Overall study findings and caveats: Abundant clonotypes from the bulk population could have been carried over as contaminants into FACS-sorted repertoires. Subsequent booster samples again held most clones from primary vaccination (nearly 98% CD4, about 90% CD8). Peak timing came faster in the weaker secondary response, day 5 versus 15.

V is TRBV20-1 and J is TRBJ2-7; D gene uncertain. The source material was PBMCs, sampled on the day of the yellow fever booster vaccination. The source of this sequence is a man in his late teens or twenties who received the YFV17D yellow fever vaccine. CDR3 sequence: CSARESSRADEQYV. The CDR3, as DNA: TGCAGTGCTAGAGAATCGTCAAGGGCAGACGAGCAGTACGTC.